Detailed here is one TCR beta chain. The sample is drawn from a study of T cell responses to AZD1222 COVID-19 vaccine. Using immunoSEQ multiplex PCR, the repertoire was profiled, and TCRdb retains in-frame clones only, with some absent. This table has around 110,000 clones, approximately 93% appearing once. The CDR3 extends over 16 amino acids. The germline gives CDR1 SGDLS, CDR2 YYNGEE. J gave up 5 bases and V 1 base, and 7 bases lay outside the gene matches. Sequenced material: peripheral blood, taken on day 0 of AZD1222 vaccination. This TCR came from an adult in good health. J is TRBJ2-3 and V is TRBV9; 10 bases align to TRBD2. CDR3 bases: TGTGCCAGCAGCGTACCCCTAGCGGGAGCTATAGATACGCAGTATTTT. It codes for CASSVPLAGAIDTQYF.